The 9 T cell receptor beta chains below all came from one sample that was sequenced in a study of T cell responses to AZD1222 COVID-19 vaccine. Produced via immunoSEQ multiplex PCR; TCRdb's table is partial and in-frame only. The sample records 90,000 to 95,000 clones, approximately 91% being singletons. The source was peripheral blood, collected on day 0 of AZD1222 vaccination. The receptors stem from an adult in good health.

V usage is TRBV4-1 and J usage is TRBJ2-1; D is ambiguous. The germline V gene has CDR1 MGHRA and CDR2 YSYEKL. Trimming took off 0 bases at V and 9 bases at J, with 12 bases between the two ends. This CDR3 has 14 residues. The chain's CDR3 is CASSQEQATLEQFF. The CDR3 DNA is TGCGCCAGCAGCCAAGAGCAGGCAACCCTTGAGCAGTTCTTC.

CDR3 in DNA: TGTGCCAGCAGCTTAGGAAATCAGCCCCAGCATTTT. The encoded protein is CASSLGNQPQHF. The V and J genes are TRBV7-9 and TRBJ1-5; D is uncertain. V shed 1 base and J shed 4 bases, with 2 bases lying between them. Germline values: CDR1 SEHNR, CDR2 FQNEAQ (reference sequence). CDR3 length equals 12 residues.

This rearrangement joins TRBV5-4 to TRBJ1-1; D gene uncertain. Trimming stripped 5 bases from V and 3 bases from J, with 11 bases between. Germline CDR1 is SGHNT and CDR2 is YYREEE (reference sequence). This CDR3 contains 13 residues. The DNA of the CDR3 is TGTGCCAGCAGTTCTGACCGGGACACTGAAGCTTTCTTT. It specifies CASSSDRDTEAFF. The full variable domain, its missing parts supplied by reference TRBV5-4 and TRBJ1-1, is ETGVTQSPTHLIKTRGQQVTLRCSSQSGHNTVSWYQQALGQGPQFIFQYYREEENGRGNFPPRFSGLQFPNYSSELNVNALELDDSALYLCASSSDRDTEAFFGQGTRLTVV.

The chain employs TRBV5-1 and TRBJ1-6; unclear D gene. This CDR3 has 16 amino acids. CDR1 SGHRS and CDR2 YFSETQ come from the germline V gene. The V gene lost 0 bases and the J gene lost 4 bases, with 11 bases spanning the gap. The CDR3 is CASSLDYGNYNSPLHF. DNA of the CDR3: TGCGCCAGCAGCTTGGACTACGGAAATTATAATTCACCCCTCCACTTT.

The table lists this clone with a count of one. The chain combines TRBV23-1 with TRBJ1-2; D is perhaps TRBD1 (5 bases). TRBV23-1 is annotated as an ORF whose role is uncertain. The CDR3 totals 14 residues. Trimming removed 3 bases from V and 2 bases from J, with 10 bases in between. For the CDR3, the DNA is TGCGCCAGCAGTCATGGGGGGGGAAACTATGGCTACACCTTC. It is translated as CASSHGGGNYGYTF.

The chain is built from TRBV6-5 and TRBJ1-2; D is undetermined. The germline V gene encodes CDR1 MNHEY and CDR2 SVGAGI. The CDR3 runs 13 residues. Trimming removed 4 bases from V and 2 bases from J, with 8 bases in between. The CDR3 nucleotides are TGTGCCAGCAGTTCGGGTTTCAACTATGGCTACACCTTC. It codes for CASSSGFNYGYTF.

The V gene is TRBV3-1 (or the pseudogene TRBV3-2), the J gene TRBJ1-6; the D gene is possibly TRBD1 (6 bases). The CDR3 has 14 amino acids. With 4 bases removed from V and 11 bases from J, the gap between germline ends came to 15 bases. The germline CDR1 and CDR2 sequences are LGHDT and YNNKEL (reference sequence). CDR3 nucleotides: TGTGCCAGCAGCCGGGGAGGAAGGGGGGCACCCCTCCACTTT. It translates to CASSRGGRGAPLHF.

The CDR3 sequence is CASSPSGKNTEAFF. In nucleotides, the CDR3 is TGTGCCAGCTCACCAAGCGGTAAGAACACTGAAGCTTTCTTT. The rearrangement uses TRBV18 and TRBJ1-1; no reliable D call. Germline CDR1 is KGHSH and CDR2 is LQKENI. Trimming removed 2 bases from V and 1 base from J, with 8 bases in between. This CDR3 has 14 residues.

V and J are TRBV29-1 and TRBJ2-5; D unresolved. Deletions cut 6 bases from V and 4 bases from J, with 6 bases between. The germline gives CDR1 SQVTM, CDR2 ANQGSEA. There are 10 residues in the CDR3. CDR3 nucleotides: TGCAGCGTGCCGGTAGAGACCCAGTACTTC. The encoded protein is CSVPVETQYF. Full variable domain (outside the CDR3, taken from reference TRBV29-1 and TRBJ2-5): SAVISQKPSRDICQRGTSLTIQCQVDSQVTMMFWYRQQPGQSLTLIATANQGSEATYESGFVIDKFPISRPNLTFSTLTVSNMSPEDSSIYLCSVPVETQYFGPGTRLLVL.